This record covers a single T cell receptor (beta chain). The antigen is not known. The data originate from a study of identical twins. Study-wide points: For cord blood, abundant beta clonotypes had fewer insertions, unlike memory repertoires, which showed none. Cross-sectional statistical analysis, not tracking of the same donors, underpinned the conclusions. Modelling approaches yielded underestimates of out-of-frame TCR alpha sharing between monozygotic twins.

Germline V CDR1 and CDR2: SGHDN, FVKESK. V was cut by 0 bases and J by 4 bases, with 9 bases left in between. This CDR3 has 14 residues. Template switching added a universal primer site, and cDNA bore unique molecular identifiers. TCRdb used MiXCR to reprocess the 5' RACE reads, holding one entry per CDR3 protein. The sample has about 690,000 distinct CDR3 sequences, approximately 6.1% seen once. The source of this sequence is a man younger than 35 in good health. The chain uses TRBV14 and TRBJ2-5; D not certain. Sequencing was carried out using naive T cells sorted from blood. CDR3 sequence: CASSQEGYRETQYF. CDR3 bases: TGTGCCAGCAGCCAAGAGGGGTACCGAGAGACCCAGTACTTC.